A single sample gave rise to the 4 T cell receptor beta chains below, sequenced in a study of blood T cell repertoires in COVID-19. Only in-frame clones appear in the TCRdb table, and some are missing; sequencing was by immunoSEQ multiplex PCR. The data contain approximately 120,000 clones, about 80% of them singletons. Sequenced sample: peripheral blood. The origin of the receptors is a woman between 45 and 65 years old with acute or convalescent COVID-19.

The V gene is TRBV5-6, the J gene TRBJ2-3, with D possibly matching TRBD1 (5 bases). The CDR3 length is 15 residues. Trimming shortened V by 3 bases and J by 0 bases, and 11 bases separated the two germline ends. Looked up from germline, CDR1 is SGHDT and CDR2 is YYEEEE. The CDR3, as DNA: TGTGCCAGCAGCTCGACAGTCTCGAGCACAGATACGCAGTATTTT. This sequence encodes CASSSTVSSTDTQYF. The full variable domain, in which reference TRBV5-6 and TRBJ2-3 provide the parts outside the CDR3, is DAGVTQSPTHLIKTRGQQVTLRCSPKSGHDTVSWYQQALGQGPQFIFQYYEEEERQRGNFPDRFSGHQFPNYSSELNVNALLLGDSALYLCASSSTVSSTDTQYFGPGTRLTVL.

CDR3 sequence: CASSQTSSYNEQFF. The CDR3, as DNA: TGTGCCAGCAGCCAAACCAGCTCCTACAATGAGCAGTTCTTC. This rearrangement joins TRBV3-1 (or the pseudogene TRBV3-2) to TRBJ2-1; D unclear. Germline V gene data show CDR1 as LGHDT and CDR2 as YNNKEL (reference sequence). CDR3 length equals 14 residues. V shed 2 bases and J shed 0 bases, with 5 bases lying between them.

The CDR3, as DNA: TGTGCCAGCAGCCCCCTGAGCGGGGTCTACAATGAGCAGTTCTTC. Protein product: CASSPLSGVYNEQFF. The chain links TRBV6-5 to TRBJ2-1; TRBD2 agrees at 7 bases. Germline-derived CDR1 and CDR2 are MNHEY and SVGAGI. The CDR3 length is 15 residues. V shed 6 bases, J shed 3 bases, and the junction held 8 bases outside the gene matches.

This clone appeared once. The chain combines TRBV3-1 (or the pseudogene TRBV3-2) with TRBJ1-6, with 7 bases matching TRBD1. This CDR3 is built from 17 residues. CDR1 and CDR2 (germline): LGHDT, YNNKEL (reference sequence). The junction had 13 bases not matched to a gene; V was cut back by 0 bases and J by 11 bases. CDR3 sequence: CASSQEYWTGVGAPLHF. The CDR3 region has the DNA TGTGCCAGCAGCCAAGAATATTGGACAGGTGTTGGTGCACCCCTCCACTTT.